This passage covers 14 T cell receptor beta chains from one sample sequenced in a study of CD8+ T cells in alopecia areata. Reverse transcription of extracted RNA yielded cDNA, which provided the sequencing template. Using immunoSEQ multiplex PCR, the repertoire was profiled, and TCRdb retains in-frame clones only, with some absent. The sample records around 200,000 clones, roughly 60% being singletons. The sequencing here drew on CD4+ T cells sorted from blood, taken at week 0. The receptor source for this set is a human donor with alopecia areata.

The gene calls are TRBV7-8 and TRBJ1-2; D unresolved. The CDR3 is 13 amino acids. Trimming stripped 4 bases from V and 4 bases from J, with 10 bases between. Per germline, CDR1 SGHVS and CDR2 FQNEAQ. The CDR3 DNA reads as TGTGCCAGCAGCTACGGCGAGGTCTATGGCTACACCTTC. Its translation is CASSYGEVYGYTF.

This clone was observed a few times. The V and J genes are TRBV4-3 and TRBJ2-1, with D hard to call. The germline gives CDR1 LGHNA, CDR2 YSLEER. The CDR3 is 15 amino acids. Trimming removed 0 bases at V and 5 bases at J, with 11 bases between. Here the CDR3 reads CASSQDVTTHNEQFF. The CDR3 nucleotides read TGCGCCAGCAGCCAAGACGTCACTACCCACAATGAGCAGTTCTTC.

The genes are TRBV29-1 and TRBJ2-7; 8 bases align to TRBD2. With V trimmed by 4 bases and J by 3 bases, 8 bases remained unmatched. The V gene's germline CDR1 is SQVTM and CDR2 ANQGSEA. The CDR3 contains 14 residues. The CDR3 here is CSVGPSGLLYEQYF. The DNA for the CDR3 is TGCAGCGTTGGGCCTAGCGGGCTTCTCTACGAGCAGTACTTC.

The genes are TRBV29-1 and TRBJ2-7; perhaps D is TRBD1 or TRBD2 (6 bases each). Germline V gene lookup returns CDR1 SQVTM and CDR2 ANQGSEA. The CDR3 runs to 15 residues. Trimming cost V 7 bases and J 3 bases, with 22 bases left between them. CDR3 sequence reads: CSALGGWDTRYEQYF. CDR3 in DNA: TGCAGCGCCCTAGGGGGGTGGGACACTCGCTACGAGCAGTACTTC.

DNA for the CDR3: TGTGCCAGTAGTATGAGAGGGAACACAGATACGCAGTATTTT. It encodes CASSMRGNTDTQYF. V is TRBV19 and J is TRBJ2-3, with a weak D call TRBD2 (5 bases). V was trimmed by 3 bases and J by 2 bases, leaving 9 bases between them. Germline V lookup: CDR1 LNHDA, CDR2 SQIVND (reference sequence). The CDR3 covers 14 residues.

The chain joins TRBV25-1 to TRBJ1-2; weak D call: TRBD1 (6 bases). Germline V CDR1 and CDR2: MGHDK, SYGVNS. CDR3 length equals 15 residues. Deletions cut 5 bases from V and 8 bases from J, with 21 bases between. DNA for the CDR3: TGTGCCAGCAGTCTACACGGGACATCTGGTTCGGGCTACACCTTC. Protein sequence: CASSLHGTSGSGYTF.

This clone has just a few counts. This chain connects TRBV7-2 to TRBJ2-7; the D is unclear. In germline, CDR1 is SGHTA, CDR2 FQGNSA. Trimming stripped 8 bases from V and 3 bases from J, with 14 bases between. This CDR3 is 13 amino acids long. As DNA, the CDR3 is TGTGCCAGCGGATTAAACTATGGCTACGAGCAGTACTTC. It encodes CASGLNYGYEQYF.

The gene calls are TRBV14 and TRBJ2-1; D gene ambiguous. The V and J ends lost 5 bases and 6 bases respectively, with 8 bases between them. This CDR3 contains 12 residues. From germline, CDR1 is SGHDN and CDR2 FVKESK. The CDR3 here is CASSGRFNEQFF. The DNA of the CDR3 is TGTGCCAGCAGCGGAAGGTTCAATGAGCAGTTCTTC.

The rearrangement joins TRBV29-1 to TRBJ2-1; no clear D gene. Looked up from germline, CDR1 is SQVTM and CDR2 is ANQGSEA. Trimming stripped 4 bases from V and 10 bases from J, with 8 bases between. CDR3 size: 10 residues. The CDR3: CSVAVGEQFF. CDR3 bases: TGCAGCGTTGCGGTGGGCGAGCAGTTCTTC.

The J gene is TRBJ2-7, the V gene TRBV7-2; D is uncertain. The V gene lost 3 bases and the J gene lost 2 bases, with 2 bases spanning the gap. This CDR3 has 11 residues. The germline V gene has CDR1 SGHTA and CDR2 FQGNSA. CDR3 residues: CASSFAYEQYF. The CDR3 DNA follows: TGTGCCAGCAGCTTCGCCTACGAGCAGTACTTC.

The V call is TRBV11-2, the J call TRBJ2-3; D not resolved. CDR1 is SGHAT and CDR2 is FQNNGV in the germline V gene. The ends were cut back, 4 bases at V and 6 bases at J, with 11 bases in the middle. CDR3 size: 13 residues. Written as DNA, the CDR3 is TGTGCCAGCAGCTCGACACTCTCGGATACGCAGTATTTT. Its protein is CASSSTLSDTQYF. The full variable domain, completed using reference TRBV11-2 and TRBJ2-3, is EAGVAQSPRYKIIEKRQSVAFWCNPISGHATLYWYQQILGQGPKLLIQFQNNGVVDDSQLPKDRFSAERLKGVDSTLKIQPAKLEDSAVYLCASSSTLSDTQYFGPGTRLTVL.

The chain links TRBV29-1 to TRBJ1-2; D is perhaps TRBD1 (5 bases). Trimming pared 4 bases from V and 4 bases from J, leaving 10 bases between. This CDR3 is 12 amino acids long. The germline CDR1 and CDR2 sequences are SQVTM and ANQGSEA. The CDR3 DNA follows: TGCAGCGTTGGGGGGGACGCCTATGGCTACACCTTC. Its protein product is CSVGGDAYGYTF.

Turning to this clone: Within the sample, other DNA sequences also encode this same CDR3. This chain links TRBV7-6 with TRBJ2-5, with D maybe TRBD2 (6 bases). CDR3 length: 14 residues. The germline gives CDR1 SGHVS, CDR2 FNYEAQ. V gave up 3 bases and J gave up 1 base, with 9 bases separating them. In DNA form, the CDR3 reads TGTGCCAGCAGCTTGGGGACTGGCCAAGAGACCCAGTACTTC. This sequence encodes CASSLGTGQETQYF.

The CDR3, as DNA: TGTGCCAGCAGCTTGCGACCAGGGCCGATCGAGACCCAGTACTTC. Protein product: CASSLRPGPIETQYF. The rearrangement links TRBV7-8 to TRBJ2-5, with D possibly matching TRBD1 (5 bases). The CDR3 consists of 15 residues. Per the germline V gene, CDR1 is SGHVS and CDR2 is FQNEAQ. V lost 3 bases and J lost 5, with 16 bases in between.